This is a list of T cell receptor beta chains from one sample in a study of a mutant IDH1 vaccine in newly diagnosed glioma. Produced via immunoSEQ multiplex PCR; TCRdb's table is partial and in-frame only. The table shows approximately 100,000 clones, with roughly 90% occurring only once. Sequenced here: PBMCs, sampled from a glioma patient treated with radiotherapy, temozolomide or both. Receptors were obtained from a woman between 45 and 65 years old with glioma. Both conserved end residues are part of each CDR3. A D gene is named only where the DNA matches it firmly. Clone size is given for some rows only: seen once, a few or many times, or a class if the clone is expanded.

clone_size: NA; d_call: NA; v_call: TRBV7-3; j_call: TRBJ2-1; cdr3_aa: CASSFSGLKPYNEQFF; cdr3_nt: TGTGCCAGCAGCTTTTCGGGGCTCAAACCCTACAATGAGCAGTTCTTC
clone_size: NA; d_call: TRBD2; v_call: TRBV28; j_call: TRBJ2-7; cdr3_aa: CASSSTSGGLYEQYF; cdr3_nt: TGTGCCAGCAGCTCGACTAGCGGGGGACTTTACGAGCAGTACTTC
clone_size: NA; d_call: NA; v_call: TRBV2; j_call: TRBJ1-1; cdr3_aa: CASTGTEAFF; cdr3_nt: TGTGCCAGCACGGGGACTGAAGCTTTCTTT
clone_size: NA; d_call: NA; v_call: TRBV9; j_call: TRBJ1-1; cdr3_aa: CASSVDNKGGGLEAFF; cdr3_nt: TGTGCCAGCAGCGTAGATAACAAGGGTGGGGGATTAGAAGCTTTCTTT
clone_size: NA; d_call: NA; v_call: TRBV5-1; j_call: TRBJ1-1; cdr3_aa: CASSADGLNTEAFF; cdr3_nt: TGCGCCAGCAGCGCGGACGGACTGAACACTGAAGCTTTCTTT
clone_size: NA; d_call: TRBD1; v_call: TRBV27; j_call: TRBJ2-7; cdr3_aa: CASRGTGTYEQYF; cdr3_nt: TGTGCCAGCCGAGGGACAGGCACCTACGAGCAGTACTTC
clone_size: NA; d_call: TRBD1; v_call: TRBV29-1; j_call: TRBJ2-5; cdr3_aa: CSARTGQTQYF; cdr3_nt: TGCAGCGCTCGGACAGGCCAGACCCAGTACTTC
clone_size: NA; d_call: NA; v_call: TRBV6-5; j_call: TRBJ1-1; cdr3_aa: CASSYSWRRNTEAFF; cdr3_nt: TGTGCCAGCAGTTACTCGTGGCGGAGGAACACTGAAGCTTTCTTT
clone_size: NA; d_call: TRBD2; v_call: TRBV7-9; j_call: TRBJ2-1; cdr3_aa: CASIPLGLAGNEQFF; cdr3_nt: TGTGCCAGCATCCCCTTGGGGCTAGCGGGGAATGAGCAGTTCTTC
clone_size: NA; d_call: TRBD1; v_call: TRBV5-1; j_call: TRBJ2-3; cdr3_aa: CASSLTGGIADTQYF; cdr3_nt: TGCGCCAGCAGCCTTACAGGGGGTATTGCAGATACGCAGTATTTT
clone_size: NA; d_call: NA; v_call: TRBV11-1; j_call: TRBJ1-1; cdr3_aa: CASSLEQKYTEAFF; cdr3_nt: TGTGCCAGCAGCTTAGAACAGAAATACACTGAAGCTTTCTTT
clone_size: NA; d_call: NA; v_call: TRBV6-5; j_call: TRBJ1-1; cdr3_aa: CASRNQGLNTEAFF; cdr3_nt: TGTGCCAGCCGGAACCAGGGTTTGAACACTGAAGCTTTCTTT
clone_size: NA; d_call: NA; v_call: TRBV27; j_call: TRBJ2-5; cdr3_aa: CASSDDNAWETQYF; cdr3_nt: TGTGCCAGCAGCGACGACAACGCGTGGGAGACCCAGTACTTC
clone_size: few; d_call: NA; v_call: TRBV7-2; j_call: TRBJ1-1; cdr3_aa: CASSLGHFYTEAFF; cdr3_nt: TGTGCCAGCAGTTTGGGCCATTTTTACACTGAAGCTTTCTTT
clone_size: NA; d_call: NA; v_call: TRBV5-1; j_call: TRBJ2-2; cdr3_aa: CASSPGLSTGELFF; cdr3_nt: TGCGCCAGCAGCCCAGGGTTATCCACCGGGGAGCTGTTTTTT
clone_size: NA; d_call: NA; v_call: TRBV5-1; j_call: TRBJ1-2; cdr3_aa: CASSPYSGLDYGYTF; cdr3_nt: TGCGCCAGCAGCCCCTACTCGGGGCTGGACTATGGCTACACCTTC
clone_size: once; d_call: TRBD2; v_call: TRBV27; j_call: TRBJ2-7; cdr3_aa: CASSPRILLAEGEQYF; cdr3_nt: TGTGCCAGCAGCCCCAGAATTCTGCTAGCGGAGGGAGAGCAGTACTTC
clone_size: NA; d_call: NA; v_call: TRBV14; j_call: TRBJ2-3; cdr3_aa: CASSQQATSTDTQYF; cdr3_nt: TGTGCCAGCAGCCAGCAAGCGACTAGCACAGATACGCAGTATTTT
clone_size: NA; d_call: NA; v_call: TRBV7-9; j_call: TRBJ2-7; cdr3_aa: CASSYAGKGYEQYF; cdr3_nt: TGTGCCAGCAGCTACGCCGGGAAGGGTTACGAGCAGTACTTC
clone_size: few; d_call: NA; v_call: TRBV5-1; j_call: TRBJ2-2; cdr3_aa: CASSLVGSNTGELFF; cdr3_nt: TGCGCCAGCAGCTTGGTAGGTTCGAACACCGGGGAGCTGTTTTTT
clone_size: NA; d_call: TRBD1; v_call: TRBV28; j_call: TRBJ2-7; cdr3_aa: CASSRPGQIYEQYF; cdr3_nt: TGTGCCAGCAGCCGACCGGGACAGATCTACGAGCAGTACTTC
clone_size: NA; d_call: NA; v_call: TRBV10-3; j_call: TRBJ2-7; cdr3_aa: CAISSRDSTYEQYF; cdr3_nt: TGTGCCATCAGTTCCCGGGACTCCACCTACGAGCAGTACTTC
clone_size: NA; d_call: NA; v_call: TRBV5-4; j_call: TRBJ1-1; cdr3_aa: CASSLGAAVDTEAFF; cdr3_nt: TGTGCCAGCAGCTTGGGGGCTGCTGTGGACACTGAAGCTTTCTTT
clone_size: NA; d_call: NA; v_call: TRBV15; j_call: TRBJ1-3; cdr3_aa: CATSREFDRGNTIYF; cdr3_nt: TGTGCCACCAGCAGAGAATTTGACAGGGGAAACACCATATATTTT
clone_size: NA; d_call: NA; v_call: TRBV4-1; j_call: TRBJ1-1; cdr3_aa: CASSQASEGTEAFF; cdr3_nt: TGCGCCAGCAGCCAAGCCTCAGAGGGGACTGAAGCTTTCTTT
clone_size: NA; d_call: NA; v_call: TRBV10-3; j_call: TRBJ1-5; cdr3_aa: CAISENRATGQPQHF; cdr3_nt: TGTGCCATCAGTGAGAACAGGGCTACGGGTCAGCCCCAGCATTTT